This T cell receptor (beta chain) was documented in a study of beta chain features in type 1 diabetes. Overall study results and limits: Moderately but significantly shorter TCRB CDR3s were found in Type 1 diabetes patients in all four CD4+ subsets. VDJ junctions in type 1 diabetes patients carried more deletions and fewer insertions. No resolution was reached here on whether HLA type influences TCRB rearrangement.

Germline CDR1 and CDR2: SGHTA and FQGNSA. The CDR3 extends over 15 amino acids. Trimming shortened V by 2 bases and J by 7 bases, and 14 bases separated the two germline ends. Since all of the isolated RNA was reverse transcribed, expressed TCRB transcripts were what got sequenced. The method was immunoSEQ multiplex PCR; TCRdb's version includes in-frame clones alone and lacks a portion of them. The table lists roughly 300,000 clones, over 7% of them singletons. Isolation of CD4+ naive, central memory, regulatory and stem cell-like memory cells was achieved by sorting via CD45RO/CCR7/CD25/CD127/CD95/CD27. On this clone: The antigen remains undetermined.

The V and J genes are TRBV7-2 and TRBJ1-4, with D tentatively TRBD1 (6 bases). This TCR came from a man under 40 with type 1 diabetes. Sequences were obtained from central memory CD4+ T cells from blood. The CDR3 nucleotides are TGTGCCAGCAGCTTAAACGGGGGGCGAAGTGAAAAACTGTTTTTT. Protein: CASSLNGGRSEKLFF. Using reference TRBV7-2 and TRBJ1-4 for the parts outside the CDR3, the full variable domain is GAGVSQSPSNKVTEKGKDVELRCDPISGHTALYWYRQSLGQGLEFLIYFQGNSAPDKSGLPSDRFSAERTGGSVSTLTIQRTQQEDSAVYLCASSLNGGRSEKLFFGSGTQLSVL.